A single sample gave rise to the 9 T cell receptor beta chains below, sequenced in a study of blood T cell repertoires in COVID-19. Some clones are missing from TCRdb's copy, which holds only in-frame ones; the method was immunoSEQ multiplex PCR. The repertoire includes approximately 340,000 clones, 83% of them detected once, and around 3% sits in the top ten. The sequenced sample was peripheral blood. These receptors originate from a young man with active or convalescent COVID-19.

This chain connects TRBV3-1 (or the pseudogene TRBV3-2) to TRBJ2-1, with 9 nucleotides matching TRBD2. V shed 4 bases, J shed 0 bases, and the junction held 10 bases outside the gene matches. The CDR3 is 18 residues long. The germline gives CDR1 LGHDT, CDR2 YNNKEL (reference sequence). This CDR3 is CASSLILAGLDSYNEQFF. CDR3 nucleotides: TGTGCCAGCAGCCTCATCCTAGCGGGACTCGACTCCTACAATGAGCAGTTCTTC.

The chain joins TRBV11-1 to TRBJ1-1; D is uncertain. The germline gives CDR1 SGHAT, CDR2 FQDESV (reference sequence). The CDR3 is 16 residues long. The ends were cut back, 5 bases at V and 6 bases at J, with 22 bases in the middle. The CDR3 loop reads CASSHDSRSFSAEAFF. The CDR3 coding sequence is TGTGCCAGCAGCCATGATTCAAGGTCTTTTAGCGCTGAAGCTTTCTTT.

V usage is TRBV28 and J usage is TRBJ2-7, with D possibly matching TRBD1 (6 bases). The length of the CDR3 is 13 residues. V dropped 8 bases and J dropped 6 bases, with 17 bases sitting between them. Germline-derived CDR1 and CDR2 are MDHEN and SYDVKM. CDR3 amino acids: CASLNRAWGEQYF. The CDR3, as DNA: TGTGCCAGCTTAAACAGGGCTTGGGGCGAGCAGTACTTC.

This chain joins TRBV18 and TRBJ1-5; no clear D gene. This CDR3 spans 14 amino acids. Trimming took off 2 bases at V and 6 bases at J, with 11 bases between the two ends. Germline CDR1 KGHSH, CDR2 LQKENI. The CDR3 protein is CASSPRTKTQPQHF. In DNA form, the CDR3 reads TGTGCCAGCTCACCAAGGACTAAAACTCAGCCCCAGCATTTT.

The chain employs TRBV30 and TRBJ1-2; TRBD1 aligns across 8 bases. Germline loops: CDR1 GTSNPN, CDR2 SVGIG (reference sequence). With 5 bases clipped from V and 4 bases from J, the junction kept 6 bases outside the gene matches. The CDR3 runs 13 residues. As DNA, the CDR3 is TGTGCCTGGGAACAGGGGGTCGGCTATGGCTACACCTTC. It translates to CAWEQGVGYGYTF.

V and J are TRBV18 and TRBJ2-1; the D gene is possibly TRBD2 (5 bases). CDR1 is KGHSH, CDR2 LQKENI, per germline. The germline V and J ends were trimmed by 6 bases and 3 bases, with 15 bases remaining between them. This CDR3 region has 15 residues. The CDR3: CASSVFNGNYNEQFF. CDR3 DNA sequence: TGTGCCAGCTCCGTTTTTAACGGGAACTACAATGAGCAGTTCTTC.

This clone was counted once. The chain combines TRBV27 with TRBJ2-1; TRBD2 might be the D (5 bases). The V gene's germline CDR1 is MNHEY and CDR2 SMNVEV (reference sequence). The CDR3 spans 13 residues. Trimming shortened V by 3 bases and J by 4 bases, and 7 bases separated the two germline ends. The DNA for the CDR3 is TGTGCCAGCAGTTTTGGGGAGTACAATGAGCAGTTCTTC. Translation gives CASSFGEYNEQFF.

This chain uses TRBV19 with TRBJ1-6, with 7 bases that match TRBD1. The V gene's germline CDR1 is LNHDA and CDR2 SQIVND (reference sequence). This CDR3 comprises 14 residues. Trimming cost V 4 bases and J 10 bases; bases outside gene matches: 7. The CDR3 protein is CASSTRQGTSPLHF. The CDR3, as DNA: TGTGCCAGTAGTACCAGACAGGGTACCTCACCCCTCCACTTT.

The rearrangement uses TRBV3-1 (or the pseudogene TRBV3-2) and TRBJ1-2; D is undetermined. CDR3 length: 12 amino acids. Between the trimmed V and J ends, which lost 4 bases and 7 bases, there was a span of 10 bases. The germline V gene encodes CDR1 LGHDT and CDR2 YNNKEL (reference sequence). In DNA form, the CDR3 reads TGTGCCAGCAGCCCTCTGGGCAGTGGCTACACCTTC. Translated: CASSPLGSGYTF.